This record concerns one T cell receptor beta chain sequence. Its target is not known. The protocol was immunoSEQ multiplex PCR, while the TCRdb copy is restricted to in-frame clones and leaves out a portion. The sample holds roughly 120,000 clones, roughly 90% seen once. V gave up 1 base and J gave up 5 bases, with 8 bases separating them. The germline V gene has CDR1 LNHDA and CDR2 SQIVND (reference sequence). This CDR3 contains 13 residues. This specimen belongs to a study of T cell responses to AZD1222 COVID-19 vaccine. Study-wide background: Second doses were pooled across both intervals (about 4 or about 12 weeks).

Findings of the study overall: Elevations in Spike-specific TCR breadth and depth followed administration of two AZD1222 doses.

The chain couples TRBV19 to TRBJ2-5, with TRBD2 as a possible D gene (5 bases). The sequences come from peripheral blood, collected on day 0 of AZD1222 vaccination. This receptor was taken from an adult in good health. Here the CDR3 DNA reads TGTGCCAGTAGTATAGGACCGGGGGAGACCCAGTACTTC. It codes for CASSIGPGETQYF.